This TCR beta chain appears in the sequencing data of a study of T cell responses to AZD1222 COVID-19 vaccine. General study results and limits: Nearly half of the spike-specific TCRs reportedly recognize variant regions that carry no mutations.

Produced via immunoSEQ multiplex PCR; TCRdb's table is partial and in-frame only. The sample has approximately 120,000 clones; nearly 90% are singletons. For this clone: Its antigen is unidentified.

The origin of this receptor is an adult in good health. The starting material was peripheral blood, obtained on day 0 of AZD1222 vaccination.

The CDR3 sequence: CASSAIGRLNTEAFF. In DNA, the CDR3 is TGTGCCAGCAGTGCCATAGGACGGCTGAACACTGAAGCTTTCTTT. V is TRBV2 and J is TRBJ1-1, with D hard to call. Germline CDR1 reads SNHLY; CDR2 reads FYNNEI. Trimming pared 4 bases from V and 0 bases from J, leaving 12 bases between. The CDR3 spans 15 residues.